This T cell receptor beta chain was sequenced during a study of beta chain features in type 1 diabetes. The authors reverse transcribed all of the isolated RNA, so sequencing captured expressed TCRB transcripts. Clones were read by immunoSEQ multiplex PCR, and TCRdb kept only the in-frame ones, dropping some. The sample gives 150,000 to 200,000 clones, around 63% of which show up once; roughly 0.089% is in the top ten. Study-wide results and caveats: Type 1 diabetes patients showed a moderate but significant shortening of TCRB CDR3s in all four CD4+ subsets.

As for this clone: Its target is unknown.

The receptor was isolated from a man aged 30 to 39 with type 1 diabetes. Sequenced material: naive CD4+ T cells from blood.

The CDR3 spells CASSHTTDTGELFF. The DNA of the CDR3 is TGCGCCAGCAGCCACACGACAGATACCGGGGAGCTGTTTTTT. This chain uses TRBV4-3 with TRBJ2-2, with D tentatively TRBD1 (5 bases). With 3 bases removed from V and 5 bases from J, the gap between germline ends came to 10 bases. Germline values: CDR1 LGHNA, CDR2 YSLEER. The CDR3 extends over 14 amino acids.